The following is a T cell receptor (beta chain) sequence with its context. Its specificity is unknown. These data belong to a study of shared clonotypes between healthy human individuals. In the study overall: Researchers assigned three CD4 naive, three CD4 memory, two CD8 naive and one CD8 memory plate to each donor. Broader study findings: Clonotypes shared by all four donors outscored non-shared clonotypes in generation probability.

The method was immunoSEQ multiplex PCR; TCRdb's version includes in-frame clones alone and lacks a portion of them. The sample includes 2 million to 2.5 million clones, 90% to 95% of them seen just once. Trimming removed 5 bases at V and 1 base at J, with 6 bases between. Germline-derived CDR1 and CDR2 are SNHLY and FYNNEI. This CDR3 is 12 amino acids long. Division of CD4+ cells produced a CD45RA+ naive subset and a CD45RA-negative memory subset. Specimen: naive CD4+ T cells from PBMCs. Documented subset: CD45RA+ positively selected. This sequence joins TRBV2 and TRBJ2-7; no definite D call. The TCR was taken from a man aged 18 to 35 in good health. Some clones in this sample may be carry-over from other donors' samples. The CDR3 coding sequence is TGTGCCAGCAGTTACCCTTCCTACGAGCAGTACTTC. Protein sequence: CASSYPSYEQYF.